The clone carrying this TCR beta chain was detected only a few times. CDR1 is SGHAT and CDR2 is FQDESV in the germline V gene (reference sequence). Trimming pared 5 bases from V and 4 bases from J, leaving 12 bases between. The CDR3 consists of 15 residues. Amplification of TCR beta CDR3 was performed by multiplex PCR with 32 V and 13 J primers. TCRdb independently ran MiXCR on the multiplex PCR reads; one entry per CDR3 protein. The profile shows 22,000 or so distinct CDR3 sequences, less than 35% of them singletons. The authors used around 640 ng of bulk tumor genomic DNA per sample as template. Several far-apart biopsies were taken per primary tumor during surgery. Curative surgery was performed on patients who had untreated, newly diagnosed non-small cell lung cancer. The study drew donors from newly diagnosed non-small cell lung cancer patients having surgery with curative intent. This sample stems from a study of immune heterogeneity within non-small cell lung tumors.

The sample comprised lung tumor tissue. The chain combines TRBV11-1 with TRBJ1-6, with D perhaps TRBD1 (5 bases). The receptor's source is a man in his forties or fifties with non-small cell lung cancer. The CDR3 protein is CASSRRDGYNSPLHF. The DNA of the CDR3 is TGTGCCAGCAGCCGACGGGACGGATATAATTCACCCCTCCACTTT.